This paragraph covers one TCR beta chain sequence. There is no known antigen for this receptor. There are no base qualities to consult, and no much larger clone falls within one base. Via the germline V gene (reference sequence), CDR1 is LNHDA and CDR2 SQIVND. Cut back by 7 bases and 6 bases, the V and J ends lie 10 bases apart. CDR3 length: 12 amino acids, cysteine to phenylalanine. CDR3 DNA is the only sequence kept; it has 36 bases, read in frame from the first base. Sample time point, as interpreted from the label and publication: week 35, safety follow-up. A 20-mer mutant IDH1 peptide at 300 micrograms in Montanide made up each vaccine dose, which was injected subcutaneously together with topical imiquimod. Patients received eight vaccinations in weeks 1, 3, 5, 7, 11, 15, 19 and 23, corresponding to visits V03 through V10. Newly diagnosed WHO grade 3 or 4 IDH1-mutant astrocytomas showing loss of nuclear ATRX were present in the donors. The samples were drawn from NOA16, a multicentre, single-arm, open-label phase I trial in Germany that tested a mutant IDH1 peptide vaccine in humans for the first time. Genomic DNA for TCRB sequencing was extracted from EDTA blood using the DNeasy Blood and Tissue Kit.

The source of the sample is a study of a mutant IDH1 vaccine in newly diagnosed glioma (dated by TCRdb to about 2021). Concerning the study at large: Vaccination started 4-6 weeks after radiotherapy alone, or was given together with temozolomide cycles in the groups whose treatment included chemotherapy. For exploratory analyses, longitudinal TCRB deep sequencing was carried out in 25 to 30 treated patients wherever samples were available. Peripheral blood samples were drawn at six visits, namely V03 (baseline), V05, V07, V10, V12 and V13. The week-35 safety follow-up was designated visit V12, and the week-47 end of study was designated visit V13. Before enrollment, most patients had been given radiochemotherapy with temozolomide as standard therapy, while the rest had received either radiotherapy alone or temozolomide alone. Of the approximately 30 treated patients, 62.5% were male and 37.5% were female, and the mean age was approximately 40 years.

Overall study results and their limits: Availability determined which PBMC samples were chosen for TCRB deep sequencing. Vaccine-induced immune responses across multiple MHC alleles were detected in about 93% of patients. No apparent relationship was observed between pseudoprogression and alterations in the top peripheral T cell clonotypes detected by TCRB sequencing. According to the authors, sample limitations meant that analyses of patient blood samples could not be reproduced.

Receptor amplification or capture employed the immunoSEQ multiplex PCR assay. Rearranged TCR beta chain sequences were amplified with the hsTCRB Kit following the manufacturer's protocol. Sequencing of TCRB libraries was carried out on an Illumina MiSeq. The paper's processing steps were these. Demultiplexing, trimming and gene mapping were performed with the kit vendor's proprietary platform. TCRdb took this table from immuneACCESS and kept in-frame rearrangements with V and J called. Such tables lack part of the clones; where checked against another copy, unresolved V genes explain under half of the gap, and the rest is unexplained. V and J calls and clone size come straight from that table; D and trimming were deduced from the DNA. The sample table holds 29,000 or so clones, of which around 80% were seen once. Approximately 7.5% of the sample is in the top ten clones.

The sequenced sample was PBMCs, obtained from a glioma patient whose treatment included an IDH1 peptide vaccine. The sequence derives from a man aged 45-60 years with glioma. The chain employs TRBV19 and TRBJ1-3; too little of a D gene remains to name it. The encoded CDR3 is CASKELPNTIYF. The DNA sequence follows: TGTGCCAGTAAGGAGCTACCAAACACCATATATTTT.